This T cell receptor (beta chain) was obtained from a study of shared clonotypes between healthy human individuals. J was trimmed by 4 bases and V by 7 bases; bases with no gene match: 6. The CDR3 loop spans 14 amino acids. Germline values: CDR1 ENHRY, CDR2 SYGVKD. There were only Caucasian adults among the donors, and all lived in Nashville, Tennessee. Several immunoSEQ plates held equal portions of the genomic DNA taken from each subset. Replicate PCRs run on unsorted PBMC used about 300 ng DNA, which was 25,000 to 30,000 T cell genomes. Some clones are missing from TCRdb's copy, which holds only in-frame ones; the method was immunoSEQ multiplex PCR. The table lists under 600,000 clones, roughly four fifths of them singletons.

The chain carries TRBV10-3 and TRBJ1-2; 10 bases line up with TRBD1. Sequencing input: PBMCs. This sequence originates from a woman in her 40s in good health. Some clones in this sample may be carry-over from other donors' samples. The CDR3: CAITSGQGGYGYTF. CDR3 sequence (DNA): TGTGCCATCACATCCGGACAGGGGGGCTATGGCTACACCTTC.